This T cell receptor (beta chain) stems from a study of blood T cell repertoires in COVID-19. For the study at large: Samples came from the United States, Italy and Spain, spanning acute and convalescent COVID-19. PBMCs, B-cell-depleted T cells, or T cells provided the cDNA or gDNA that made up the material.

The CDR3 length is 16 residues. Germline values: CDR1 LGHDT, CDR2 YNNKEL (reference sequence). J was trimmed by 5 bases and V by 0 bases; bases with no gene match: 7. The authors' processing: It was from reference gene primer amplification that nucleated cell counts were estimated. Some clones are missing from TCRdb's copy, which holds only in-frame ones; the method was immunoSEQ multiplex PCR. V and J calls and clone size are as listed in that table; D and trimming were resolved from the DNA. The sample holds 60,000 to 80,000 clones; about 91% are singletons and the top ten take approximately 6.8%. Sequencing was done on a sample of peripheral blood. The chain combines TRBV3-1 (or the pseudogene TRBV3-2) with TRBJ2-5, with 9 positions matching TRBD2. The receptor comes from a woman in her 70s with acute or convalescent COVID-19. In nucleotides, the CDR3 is TGTGCCAGCAGCCAAGATGCTAGCGGGATAAGGGAGACCCAGTACTTC. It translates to CASSQDASGIRETQYF.